These 4 T cell receptor beta chains share one sample of origin, sequenced in a study of OX40 agonist ivuxolimab in advanced cancers. The method was immunoSEQ multiplex PCR; TCRdb's version includes in-frame clones alone and lacks a portion of them. The sample has about 12,000 clones; about 77% are singletons. The specimen was CD4+ or CD8+ T cells sorted from blood, collected in a trial of the OX40 agonist ivuxolimab. The receptors come from an adult with an advanced solid tumor such as melanoma, head and neck, liver or kidney cancer.

The V call is TRBV10-3, the J call TRBJ2-3, with 8 bases identical to TRBD2. Germline V gene lookup returns CDR1 ENHRY and CDR2 SYGVKD. J gave up 0 bases and V 6 bases, and 5 bases lay outside the gene matches. This CDR3 spans 15 amino acids. As DNA, the CDR3 is TGTGCCATCAGCCCCGGACTAGCTAGCACAGATACGCAGTATTTT. Translation: CAISPGLASTDTQYF.

This clone has more than one count but fewer than ten. V and J are TRBV5-6 and TRBJ1-6, with D possibly matching TRBD1 (6 bases). The V end lost 6 bases, the J end lost 7 bases, and 14 bases lay between the germline ends. This CDR3 has 14 residues. CDR1 is SGHDT and CDR2 is YYEEEE in the germline V gene. The CDR3 coding sequence is TGTGCCAGCACTATCTCCGGGACAAATTCACCCCTCCACTTT. This translates into CASTISGTNSPLHF.

The rearrangement joins TRBV5-6 to TRBJ2-7; 7 bases are a match to TRBD1. Germline loops: CDR1 SGHDT, CDR2 YYEEEE. Trimming cost V 4 bases and J 3 bases; bases outside gene matches: 13. This CDR3 is 16 amino acids long. The CDR3 bases are TGTGCCAGCAGCGACACAGGGGCGTATCTACACTACGAGCAGTACTTC. It is translated as CASSDTGAYLHYEQYF.

V and J are TRBV28 and TRBJ1-3; D not certain. CDR1 is MDHEN and CDR2 is SYDVKM in the germline V gene. This CDR3 has 17 amino acids. Trimming pared 3 bases from V and 0 bases from J, leaving 15 bases between. Written as DNA, the CDR3 is TGTGCCAGCAGTTTGCTCGACTCGACCTTCTCTGGAAACACCATATATTTT. Translation: CASSLLDSTFSGNTIYF.